This T cell receptor (beta chain) was captured in a study of long-term antiretroviral therapy in people with HIV. The assay used was immunoSEQ (version v3.0), run at survey level. Sequencing used immunoSEQ multiplex PCR; TCRdb keeps in-frame clones, though not all of them. The sample shows 22,000 or so clones, 87% of them seen only once. There are 13 residues in the CDR3. Germline CDR1 and CDR2: MNHEY and SMNVEV (reference sequence). The V and J ends lost 3 bases and 7 bases respectively, with 12 bases between them. The starting material was unsorted PBMCs, obtained 2.6 years after starting antiretroviral therapy. The chain joins TRBV27 to TRBJ1-2; D unresolved. This TCR came from a woman in her 50s with HIV. This CDR3 is CASSFSHATGYTF. The CDR3 DNA sequence: TGTGCCAGCAGTTTTAGCCACGCTACTGGCTACACCTTC.